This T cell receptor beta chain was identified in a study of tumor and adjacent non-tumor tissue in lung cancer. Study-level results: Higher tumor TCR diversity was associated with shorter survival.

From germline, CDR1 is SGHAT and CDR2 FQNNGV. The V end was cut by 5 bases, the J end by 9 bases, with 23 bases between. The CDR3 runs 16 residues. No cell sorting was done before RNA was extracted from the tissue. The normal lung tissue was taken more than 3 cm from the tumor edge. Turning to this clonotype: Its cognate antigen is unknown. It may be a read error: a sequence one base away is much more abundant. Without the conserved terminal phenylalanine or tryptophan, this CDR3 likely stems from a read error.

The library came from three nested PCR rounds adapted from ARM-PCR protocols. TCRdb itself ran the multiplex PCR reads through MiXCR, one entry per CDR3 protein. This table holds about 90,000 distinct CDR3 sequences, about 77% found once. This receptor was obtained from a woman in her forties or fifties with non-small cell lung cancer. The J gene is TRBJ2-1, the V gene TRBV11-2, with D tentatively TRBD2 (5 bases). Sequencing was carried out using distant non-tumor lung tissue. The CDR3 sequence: CASSLGGVSGLGEQFL. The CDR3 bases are TGTGCCAGCAGCCTCGGTGGGGTATCGGGATTAGGTGAGCAGTTCCTC.